This TCR beta chain is from a study of blood T cells in healthy people across ages. Findings of the study overall: The recorded TCR beta diversity per million T cells decreased in a roughly linear manner with age. A strong correlation between TCR beta diversity and naive T cell percentage was seen.

Donors were systemically healthy Caucasian individuals from Russia aged roughly 6 to 95 years. The CDR3 is 14 residues long. The V segment lost 5 bases and the J segment 5 bases; nucleotides outside the gene matches: 8. Germline CDR1 and CDR2: MNHEY and SVGAGI. This clonotype showed up just once. The antigen is not known. For the second PCR, which ran for about 7 to 12 cycles, a sample-barcoded 5' primer and a J-beta primer mix were used. Via MiXCR, TCRdb re-called the 5' RACE reads, giving one row per CDR3 protein. The data show around 1,800,000 distinct CDR3 sequences, roughly 43% seen once. Material: blood. The rearrangement joins TRBV6-5 to TRBJ1-2, with TRBD1 matching 7 bases. The receptor was isolated from a human donor in good health. For the CDR3, the DNA is TGTGCCAGCAGTATATCTGGCAGGGGGTATGGCTACACCTTC. Its protein is CASSISGRGYGYTF.